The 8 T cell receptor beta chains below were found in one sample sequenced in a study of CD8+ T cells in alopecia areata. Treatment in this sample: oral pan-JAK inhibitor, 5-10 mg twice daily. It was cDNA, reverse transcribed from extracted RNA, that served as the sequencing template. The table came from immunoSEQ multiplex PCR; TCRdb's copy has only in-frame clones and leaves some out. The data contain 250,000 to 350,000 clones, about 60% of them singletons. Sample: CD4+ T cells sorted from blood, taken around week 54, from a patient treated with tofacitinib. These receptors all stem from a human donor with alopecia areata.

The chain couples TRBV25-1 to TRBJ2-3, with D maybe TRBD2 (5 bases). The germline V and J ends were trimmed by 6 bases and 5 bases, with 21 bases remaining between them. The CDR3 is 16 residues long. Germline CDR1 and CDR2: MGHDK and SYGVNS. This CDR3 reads CASSPVAGKEKDTQYF. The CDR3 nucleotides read TGTGCCAGCAGCCCTGTGGCGGGCAAGGAGAAAGATACGCAGTATTTT.

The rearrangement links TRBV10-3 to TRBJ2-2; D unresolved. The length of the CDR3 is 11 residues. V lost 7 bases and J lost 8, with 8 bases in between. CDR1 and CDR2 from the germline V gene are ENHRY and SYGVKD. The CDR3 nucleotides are TGTGCCATCATCTGGAGAGGGGAGCTGTTTTTT. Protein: CAIIWRGELFF.

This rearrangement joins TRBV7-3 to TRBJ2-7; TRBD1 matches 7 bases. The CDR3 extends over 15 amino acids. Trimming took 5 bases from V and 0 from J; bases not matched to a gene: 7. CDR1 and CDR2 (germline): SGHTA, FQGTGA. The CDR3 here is CASSPTGKSSYEQYF. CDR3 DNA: TGTGCCAGCAGCCCGACAGGGAAGAGCTCCTACGAGCAGTACTTC.

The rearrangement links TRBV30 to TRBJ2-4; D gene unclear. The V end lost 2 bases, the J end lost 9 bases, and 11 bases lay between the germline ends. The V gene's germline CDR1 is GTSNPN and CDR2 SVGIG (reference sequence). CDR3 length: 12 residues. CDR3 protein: CAWSPTGSIQYF. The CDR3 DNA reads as TGTGCCTGGAGTCCCACGGGCTCCATTCAGTACTTC.

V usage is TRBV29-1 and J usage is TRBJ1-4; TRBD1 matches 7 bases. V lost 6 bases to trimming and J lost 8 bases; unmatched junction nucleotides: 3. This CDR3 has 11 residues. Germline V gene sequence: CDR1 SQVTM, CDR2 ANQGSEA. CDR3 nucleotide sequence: TGCAGCGTCCGGGACAGCGAAAAACTGTTTTTT. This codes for CSVRDSEKLFF.

CDR3 residues: CSAKIVDEQFF. The CDR3 coding sequence is TGCAGTGCTAAGATAGTGGATGAGCAGTTCTTC. The genes are TRBV20-1 and TRBJ2-1; D is unclear. There are 11 residues in the CDR3. Looked up from germline, CDR1 is DFQATT and CDR2 is SNEGSKA (reference sequence). V gave up 4 bases and J gave up 8 bases, with 9 bases separating them.

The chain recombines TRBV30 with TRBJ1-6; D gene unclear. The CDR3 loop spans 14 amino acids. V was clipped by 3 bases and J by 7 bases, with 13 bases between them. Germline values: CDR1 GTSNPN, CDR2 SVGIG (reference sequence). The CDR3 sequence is CAWRRISFNSPLHF. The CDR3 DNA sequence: TGTGCCTGGAGACGGATAAGCTTCAATTCACCCCTCCACTTT.

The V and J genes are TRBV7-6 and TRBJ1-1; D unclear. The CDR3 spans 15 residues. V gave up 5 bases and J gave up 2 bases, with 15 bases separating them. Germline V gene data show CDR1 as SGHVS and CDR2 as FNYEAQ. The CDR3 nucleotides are TGTGCCAGCAGCCGCCAGAGGCAGTTTAACACTGAAGCTTTCTTT. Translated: CASSRQRQFNTEAFF.